This T cell receptor (beta chain) stems from a study of shared T cell receptors in the human thymus. Trimming at V came to 5 bases and at J to 2 bases, leaving 10 bases not matched to a gene. The CDR3 loop spans 16 amino acids. CDR1 is SGHDN, CDR2 FVKESK, per germline. This table comes from immunoSEQ multiplex PCR, and its TCRdb copy is limited to in-frame clones, with some not included. The data contain hundreds of thousands of clones, 87% of them seen just once; the ten biggest clones take up 0.009% to 0.0095%. This same sample was also part of a study on human thymus T cells. Per that study: The sample donors, healthy Finnish infants, were having corrective surgery for congenital heart defects. Resections from corrective heart surgery supplied the thymus tissue. Blood and thymic repertoires both appeared biased in V and J gene usage. Thymic repertoires of unrelated individuals were reported in related research to overlap highly.

This rearrangement joins TRBV14 to TRBJ2-5, with TRBD1 identical over 8 bases. The sequencing input was thymocytes. The sequence came from a boy under three years old with a congenital heart defect. The CDR3 loop is CASSYKPRTGQETQYF. The CDR3 DNA sequence: TGTGCCAGCAGCTATAAACCCCGGACAGGGCAAGAGACCCAGTACTTC.